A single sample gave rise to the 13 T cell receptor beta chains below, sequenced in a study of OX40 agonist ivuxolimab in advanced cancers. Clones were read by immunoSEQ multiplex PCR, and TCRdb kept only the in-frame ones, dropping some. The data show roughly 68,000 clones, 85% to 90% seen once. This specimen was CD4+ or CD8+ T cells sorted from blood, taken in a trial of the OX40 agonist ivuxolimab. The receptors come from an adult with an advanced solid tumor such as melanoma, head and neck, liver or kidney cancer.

The CDR3 loop is CASSPGQGIYNEQFF. The CDR3 DNA sequence: TGTGCCAGCAGCCCGGGACAGGGGATCTACAATGAGCAGTTCTTC. J is TRBJ2-1 and V is TRBV7-9; 10 positions match TRBD1. With V trimmed by 5 bases and J by 3 bases, 4 bases remained unmatched. CDR3 size: 15 residues. Per the germline V gene, CDR1 is SEHNR and CDR2 is FQNEAQ (reference sequence).

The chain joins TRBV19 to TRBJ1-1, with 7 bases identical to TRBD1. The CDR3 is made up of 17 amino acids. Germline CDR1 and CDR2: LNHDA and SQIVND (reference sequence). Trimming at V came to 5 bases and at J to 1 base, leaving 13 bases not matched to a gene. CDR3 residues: CASSPLPGTAENTEAFF. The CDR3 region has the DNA TGTGCCAGTAGTCCCCTACCAGGGACAGCAGAGAACACTGAAGCTTTCTTT.

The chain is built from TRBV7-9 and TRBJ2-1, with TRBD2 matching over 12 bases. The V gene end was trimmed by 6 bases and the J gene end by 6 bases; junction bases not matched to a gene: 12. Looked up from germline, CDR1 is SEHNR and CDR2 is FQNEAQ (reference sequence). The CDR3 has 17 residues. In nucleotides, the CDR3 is TGTGCCAGCAGACCAACCGGGACTAGCGGGCTGTTCAATGAGCAGTTCTTC. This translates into CASRPTGTSGLFNEQFF. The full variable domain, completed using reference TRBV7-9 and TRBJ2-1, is DTGVSQNPRHKITKRGQNVTFRCDPISEHNRLYWYRQTLGQGPEFLTYFQNEAQLEKSRLLSDRFSAERPKGSFSTLEIQRTEQGDSAMYLCASRPTGTSGLFNEQFFGPGTRLTVL.

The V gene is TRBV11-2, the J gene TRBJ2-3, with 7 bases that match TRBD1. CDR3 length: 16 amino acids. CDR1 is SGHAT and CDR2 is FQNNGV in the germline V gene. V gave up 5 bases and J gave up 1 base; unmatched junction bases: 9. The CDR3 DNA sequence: TGTGCCAGCAGCGATTCGACAGGGTTGGGCACAGATACGCAGTATTTT. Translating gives CASSDSTGLGTDTQYF. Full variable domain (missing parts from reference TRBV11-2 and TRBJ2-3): EAGVAQSPRYKIIEKRQSVAFWCNPISGHATLYWYQQILGQGPKLLIQFQNNGVVDDSQLPKDRFSAERLKGVDSTLKIQPAKLEDSAVYLCASSDSTGLGTDTQYFGPGTRLTVL.

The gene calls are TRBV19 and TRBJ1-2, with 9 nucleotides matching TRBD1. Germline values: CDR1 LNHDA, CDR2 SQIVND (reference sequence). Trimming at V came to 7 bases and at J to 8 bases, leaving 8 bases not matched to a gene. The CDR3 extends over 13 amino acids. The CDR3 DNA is TGTGCCAGTAACGACAGGGGGATGGGCGGCTACACCTTC. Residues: CASNDRGMGGYTF.

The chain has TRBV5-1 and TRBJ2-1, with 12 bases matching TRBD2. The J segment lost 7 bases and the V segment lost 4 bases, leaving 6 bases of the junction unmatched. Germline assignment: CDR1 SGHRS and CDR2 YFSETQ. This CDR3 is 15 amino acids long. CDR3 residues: CASSPSSGRGNEQFF. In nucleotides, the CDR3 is TGCGCCAGCAGCCCCTCTAGCGGGAGGGGTAATGAGCAGTTCTTC.

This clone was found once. Here the CDR3 reads CASSLAANTGYNEQFF. The CDR3 region has the DNA TGTGCCAGCAGCTTGGCGGCCAACACGGGGTACAATGAGCAGTTCTTC. The rearrangement links TRBV5-8 to TRBJ2-1, with a tentative D call TRBD2 (5 bases). V shed 0 bases and J shed 4 bases, with 14 bases lying between them. This CDR3 region has 16 residues. The germline V gene has CDR1 SGHTS and CDR2 YDEGEE.

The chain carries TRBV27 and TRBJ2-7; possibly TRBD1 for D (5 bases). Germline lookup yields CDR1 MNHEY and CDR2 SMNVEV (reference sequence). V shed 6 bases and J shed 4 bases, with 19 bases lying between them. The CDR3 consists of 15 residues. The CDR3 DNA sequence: TGTGCCAGCAGGCACCTTGGGGCAAGAGAGTACGAGCAGTACTTC. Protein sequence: CASRHLGAREYEQYF.

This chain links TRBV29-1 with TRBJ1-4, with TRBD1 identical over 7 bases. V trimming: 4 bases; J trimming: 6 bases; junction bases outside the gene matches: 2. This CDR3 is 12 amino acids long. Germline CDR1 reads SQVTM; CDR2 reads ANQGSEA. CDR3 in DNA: TGCAGCGTTGTAGGACAGGATGAAAAACTGTTTTTT. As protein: CSVVGQDEKLFF.

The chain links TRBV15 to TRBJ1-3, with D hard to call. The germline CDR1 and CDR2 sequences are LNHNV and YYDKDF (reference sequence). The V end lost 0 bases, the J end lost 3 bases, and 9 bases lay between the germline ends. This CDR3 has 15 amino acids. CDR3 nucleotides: TGTGCCACCAGCAGAGATTCCGGCCGTGGAAACACCATATATTTT. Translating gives CATSRDSGRGNTIYF.

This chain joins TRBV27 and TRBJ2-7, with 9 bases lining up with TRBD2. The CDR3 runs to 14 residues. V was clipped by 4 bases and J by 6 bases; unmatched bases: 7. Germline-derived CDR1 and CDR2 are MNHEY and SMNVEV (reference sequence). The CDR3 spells CASSSQAGGGEQYF. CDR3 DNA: TGTGCCAGCAGTTCGCAAGCGGGAGGTGGCGAGCAGTACTTC.

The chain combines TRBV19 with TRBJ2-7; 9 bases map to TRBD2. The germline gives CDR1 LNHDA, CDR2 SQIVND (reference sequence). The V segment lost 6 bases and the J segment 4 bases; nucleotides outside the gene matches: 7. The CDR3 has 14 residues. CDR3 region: CASSYSGSGYEQYF. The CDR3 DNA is TGTGCCAGTAGCTATAGCGGGAGTGGGTACGAGCAGTACTTC.

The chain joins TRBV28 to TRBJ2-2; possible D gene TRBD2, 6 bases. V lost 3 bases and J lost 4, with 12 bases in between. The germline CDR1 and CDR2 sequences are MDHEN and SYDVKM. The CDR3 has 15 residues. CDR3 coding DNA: TGTGCCAGCAGTTTGAGGACTACAGGCACCGGGGAGCTGTTTTTT. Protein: CASSLRTTGTGELFF.